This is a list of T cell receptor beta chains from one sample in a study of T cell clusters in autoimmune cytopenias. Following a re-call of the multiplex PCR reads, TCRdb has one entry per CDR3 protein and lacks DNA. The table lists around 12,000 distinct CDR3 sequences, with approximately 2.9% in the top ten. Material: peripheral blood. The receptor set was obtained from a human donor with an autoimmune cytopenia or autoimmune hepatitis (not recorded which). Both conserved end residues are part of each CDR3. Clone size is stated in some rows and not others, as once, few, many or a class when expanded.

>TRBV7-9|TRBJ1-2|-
CASSKPGTAVYGYTF
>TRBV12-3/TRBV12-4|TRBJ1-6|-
CASNPAYNSPLHF
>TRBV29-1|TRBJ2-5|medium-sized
CSAGLVGETQYF
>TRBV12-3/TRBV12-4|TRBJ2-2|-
CASSLGSAGTGELFF
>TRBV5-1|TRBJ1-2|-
CASSLGGGSNYGYTF
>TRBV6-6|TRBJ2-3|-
CASSYSGTGLPDTQYF
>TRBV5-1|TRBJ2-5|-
CASSLGGGRETQYF
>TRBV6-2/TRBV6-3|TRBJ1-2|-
CASNEITLSGYTF
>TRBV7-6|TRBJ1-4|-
CASSLGGFANEKLFF
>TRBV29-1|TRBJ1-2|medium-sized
CSVHTSDGGYTF
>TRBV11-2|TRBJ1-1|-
CASSLLGQGTEAFF
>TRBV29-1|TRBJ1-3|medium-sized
CSVSTGMGGNTIYF
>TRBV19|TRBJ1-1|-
CASMERTLNTEAFF
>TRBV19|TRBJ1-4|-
CASSPRQNQIEKLFF
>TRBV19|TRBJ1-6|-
CASTPGRHNSPLHF
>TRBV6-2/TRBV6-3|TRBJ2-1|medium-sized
CASSYASGGAYEQFF
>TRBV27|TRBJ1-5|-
CASDTKRGINQPQHF
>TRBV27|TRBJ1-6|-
CASSPHKGSYNSPLHF
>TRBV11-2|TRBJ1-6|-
CASSLGGRYNSPLHF
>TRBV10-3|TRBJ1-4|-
CAINRTYPNEKLFF
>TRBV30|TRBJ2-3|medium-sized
CAWSIASGGTDTQYF
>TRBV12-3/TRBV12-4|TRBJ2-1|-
CASSYTSGRALNEQFF
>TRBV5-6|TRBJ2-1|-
CASSSERTSGGYNEQFF
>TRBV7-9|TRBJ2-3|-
CASSSQAGGKTDTQYF
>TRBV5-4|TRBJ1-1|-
CASSFPGTGDTEAFF
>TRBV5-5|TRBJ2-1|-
CASSWTSGSLNHNEQFF
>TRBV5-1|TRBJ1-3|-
CASSLGSAGNTIYF
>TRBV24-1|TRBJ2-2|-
CATSDQGLAGGPGELFF
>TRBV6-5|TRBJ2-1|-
CASAYPPVGPYNELFF
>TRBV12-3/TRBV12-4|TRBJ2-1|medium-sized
CASSKRTVGMFDEQFF
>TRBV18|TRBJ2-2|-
CASSLGALNTGELFF
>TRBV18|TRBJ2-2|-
CASSLKSGTNTGELFF
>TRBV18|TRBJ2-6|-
CASSPSQQPGANVLTF
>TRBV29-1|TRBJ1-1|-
CSVERGALNTEAFF
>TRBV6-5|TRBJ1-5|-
CASSYLAGDQPQHF
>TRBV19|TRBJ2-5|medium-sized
CASSPRRGETQYF
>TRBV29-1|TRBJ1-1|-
CSVGRKNTEAFF
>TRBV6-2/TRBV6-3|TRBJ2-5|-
CASSHPSGVRRETQYF
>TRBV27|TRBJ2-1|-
CASKLRAGLYNEQFF
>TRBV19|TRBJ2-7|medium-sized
CASSPVEEGDASREQYF